The 11 T cell receptor beta chains below come from one sample, sequenced in a study of cytotoxic CD8 clonotypes in ibrutinib-treated CLL. Clones were sequenced by immunoSEQ multiplex PCR, and TCRdb holds only the in-frame ones, with some missing. The sample shows around 160,000 clones, 81% of them seen only once. The material was PBMCs, obtained after 12 months of ibrutinib treatment. These receptor sequences come from a human donor with chronic lymphocytic leukemia.

The chain joins TRBV11-2 to TRBJ2-2; weak D call: TRBD1 (5 bases). Germline V CDR1 and CDR2: SGHAT, FQNNGV. The CDR3 is made up of 16 amino acids. Trimming shortened V by 3 bases and J by 6 bases, and 17 bases separated the two germline ends. The CDR3 DNA reads TGTGCCAGCAGCTTCGTCAGGGCATCAAAGGCCGGGGAGCTGTTTTTT. It is translated as CASSFVRASKAGELFF.

The genes are TRBV29-1 and TRBJ1-1; no reliable D call. Germline-derived CDR1 and CDR2 are SQVTM and ANQGSEA. Trimming took off 3 bases at V and 3 bases at J, with 8 bases between the two ends. The CDR3 is 12 amino acids. The CDR3 region has the DNA TGCAGCGTTGACACTGGGTACACTGAAGCTTTCTTT. Translation gives CSVDTGYTEAFF.

This chain uses TRBV7-2 with TRBJ2-1, with TRBD2 matching over 7 bases. With 0 bases clipped from V and 5 bases from J, the junction kept 13 bases outside the gene matches. Germline CDR1 and CDR2: SGHTA and FQGNSA. The CDR3 consists of 18 residues. CDR3 DNA sequence: TGTGCCAGCAGCTTAGCGGGGGGGTGGACTCCCCTCAACAATGAGCAGTTCTTC. It yields the protein CASSLAGGWTPLNNEQFF. Variable domain in full (rest from reference TRBV7-2 and TRBJ2-1): GAGVSQSPSNKVTEKGKDVELRCDPISGHTALYWYRQSLGQGLEFLIYFQGNSAPDKSGLPSDRFSAERTGGSVSTLTIQRTQQEDSAVYLCASSLAGGWTPLNNEQFFGPGTRLTVL.

The rearrangement uses TRBV29-1 and TRBJ1-1; 8 bases match TRBD1. V was pared by 5 bases and J by 1 base, with 6 bases of the junction left unmatched. The V gene's germline CDR1 is SQVTM and CDR2 ANQGSEA. The CDR3 is made up of 14 amino acids. The CDR3 DNA follows: TGCAGCGTTTCGAGGACAGGGACGAACACTGAAGCTTTCTTT. Residues: CSVSRTGTNTEAFF.

The chain links TRBV6-6 to TRBJ2-7; 10 nucleotides match TRBD2. The ends lost 5 bases at V and 0 bases at J; junction bases unmatched: 1. There are 14 residues in the CDR3. Looked up from germline, CDR1 is MNHNY and CDR2 is SVGAGI (reference sequence). The CDR3 is CASSGTSDSYEQYF. In DNA form, the CDR3 reads TGTGCCAGCAGTGGGACTAGCGACTCCTACGAGCAGTACTTC.

To note about this clone: The junction departs from germline at one end; a sequencing error may be responsible. The chain couples TRBV11-3 to TRBJ2-1; D may be TRBD2 (6 bases). The germline V gene has CDR1 SGHNT and CDR2 YENEEA. The CDR3 runs to 15 residues. The CDR3 coding sequence is TGTGCCAGCAGCGGGGGGACGGACGGTTGGCCTGAGCAAGTCTTC. This codes for CASSGGTDGWPEQVF.

This chain links TRBV5-6 with TRBJ2-6; D gene uncertain. The CDR3 spans 14 residues. V was clipped by 5 bases and J by 0 bases, with 6 bases between them. Germline CDR1 is SGHDT and CDR2 is YYEEEE. CDR3 coding DNA: TGTGCCAGCAGTGCCATCTCTGGGGCCAACGTCCTGACTTTC. This gives the protein CASSAISGANVLTF. Full variable domain (remainder filled in from reference TRBV5-6 and TRBJ2-6): DAGVTQSPTHLIKTRGQQVTLRCSPKSGHDTVSWYQQALGQGPQFIFQYYEEEERQRGNFPDRFSGHQFPNYSSELNVNALLLGDSALYLCASSAISGANVLTFGAGSRLTVL.

The rearrangement uses TRBV19 and TRBJ2-3, with TRBD2 matching over 10 bases. Germline-derived CDR1 and CDR2 are LNHDA and SQIVND (reference sequence). This CDR3 comprises 14 residues. Trimming cost V 4 bases and J 6 bases; bases outside gene matches: 4. CDR3 region: CASSRTSGSDTQYF. The CDR3, as DNA: TGTGCCAGTAGTAGGACTAGCGGCTCTGATACGCAGTATTTT.

The chain joins TRBV5-1 to TRBJ1-2; D remains unclear. CDR3 size: 12 residues. Trimming removed 6 bases from V and 6 bases from J, with 12 bases in between. Germline-derived CDR1 and CDR2 are SGHRS and YFSETQ. CDR3 sequence: CASNFGLDGYTF. CDR3 DNA: TGCGCCAGCAACTTTGGGTTGGATGGCTACACCTTC.

This clone was picked up a small number of times. The V and J genes are TRBV9 and TRBJ2-1, with 9 bases identical to TRBD2. The J segment lost 4 bases and the V segment lost 4 bases, leaving 6 bases of the junction unmatched. CDR3 length equals 15 residues. The germline CDR1 and CDR2 sequences are SGDLS and YYNGEE. The CDR3 protein is CASSFLAGTYNEQFF. The CDR3 nucleotides read TGTGCCAGCAGCTTTCTAGCGGGGACATACAATGAGCAGTTCTTC.

This clone showed up just a few times. This chain joins TRBV7-3 and TRBJ2-1, with a weak D call TRBD2 (5 bases). Trimming pared 2 bases from V and 7 bases from J, leaving 24 bases between. Per the germline V gene, CDR1 is SGHTA and CDR2 is FQGTGA. The CDR3 totals 18 residues. The CDR3 DNA sequence: TGTGCCAGCAGCTTAGACTCGGTGACTACATCCATCTGGAATGAGCAGTTCTTC. Protein product: CASSLDSVTTSIWNEQFF. The full variable domain, in which reference TRBV7-3 and TRBJ2-1 provide the parts outside the CDR3, is GAGVSQTPSNKVTEKGKYVELRCDPISGHTALYWYRQSLGQGPEFLIYFQGTGAADDSGLPNDRFFAVRPEGSVSTLKIQRTERGDSAVYLCASSLDSVTTSIWNEQFFGPGTRLTVL.